A selection of T cell receptor beta chains follows, all from one sample in a study of T cells in localized non-small cell lung cancer. The method was immunoSEQ multiplex PCR; TCRdb's version includes in-frame clones alone and lacks a portion of them. In the table there are approximately 47,000 clones, roughly 86% of which are singletons. Here the sequenced sample was PBMCs, taken before any cancer treatment. These receptors came from a man aged 40 to 69 with stage II lung adenocarcinoma. Both conserved end residues are part of each CDR3. D genes are given only for firm matches.

d_call j_call v_call cdr3_nt cdr3_aa
- TRBJ2-5 TRBV9 TGTGCCAGCAGCGCCACAGGGTGGGGCGGGGAGACCCAGTACTTC CASSATGWGGETQYF
TRBD1 TRBJ1-6 TRBV14 TGTGCCAGCAGCCAAAGGACAGGGGGCTTCTCCTATAATTCACCCCTCCACTTT CASSQRTGGFSYNSPLHF
- TRBJ1-2 TRBV6-5 TGTGCCAGCAGTTCTGACCACCGAAACTATGGCTACACCTTC CASSSDHRNYGYTF
TRBD1 TRBJ1-5 TRBV5-1 TGCGCCAGCAGCCCGGGGACAGGCCTATATAGCAATCAGCCCCAGCATTTT CASSPGTGLYSNQPQHF
- TRBJ1-2 TRBV6-1 TGTGCCAGCAGTCTTGACAGCTCTTATGGCTACACCTTC CASSLDSSYGYTF
TRBD1 TRBJ1-2 TRBV5-4 TGTGCCAGCAGCGAGACAGGGAAGTATGGCTACACCTTC CASSETGKYGYTF
- TRBJ1-1 TRBV15 TGTGCCACCAGCAGAGTTCAGAACACTGAAGCTTTCTTT CATSRVQNTEAFF
TRBD1 TRBJ1-1 TRBV9 TGTGCCAGCAGCGTAGGTGGAGACGGTCGACAGGGAGGTGAAGCTTTCTTT CASSVGGDGRQGGEAFF
TRBD1 TRBJ1-2 TRBV2 TGTGCCAGCAGTGAAGATCTCGGGACAGGGGTTAACTATGGCTACACCTTC CASSEDLGTGVNYGYTF
- TRBJ1-5 TRBV2 TGTGCCAGCAGTTACAGTGATCAGCCCCAGCATTTT CASSYSDQPQHF